The rows below give T cell receptor beta chains drawn from one sample of a study of cytomegalovirus exposure and HLA in healthy donors. TCRdb's copy holds only in-frame clones and misses some; the assay was immunoSEQ multiplex PCR. The sample has 280,000 or so clones, roughly 90% seen once. The source material was PBMCs. These receptors were obtained from a woman aged 18-29 years in good health and CMV-seronegative. CDR3s include the opening cysteine and the closing phenylalanine or tryptophan. The order of the fields is J gene, V gene, CDR3 protein.

j_gene: TRBJ1-3
v_gene: TRBV6-1
CDR3aa: CASSDKASGNTIYF

j_gene: TRBJ2-7
v_gene: TRBV25-1
CDR3aa: CASSETSLISYEQYF

j_gene: TRBJ2-3
v_gene: TRBV5-1
CDR3aa: CASSISGRDTQYF

j_gene: TRBJ2-7
v_gene: TRBV11-2
CDR3aa: CASSLSNPVSYEQYF

j_gene: TRBJ2-3
v_gene: TRBV9
CDR3aa: CASSSSSGPSTDTQYF

j_gene: TRBJ2-1
v_gene: TRBV10-2
CDR3aa: CASSRSLGSSYNEQFF

j_gene: TRBJ1-4
v_gene: TRBV30
CDR3aa: CAFGPGEKLFF

j_gene: TRBJ1-5
v_gene: TRBV28
CDR3aa: CASHTYWTGQWQPQHF

j_gene: TRBJ1-2
v_gene: TRBV5-1
CDR3aa: CASSLGAEIYGYTF

j_gene: TRBJ2-7
v_gene: TRBV4-3
CDR3aa: CASSQVAGYSSYEQYF

j_gene: TRBJ1-6
v_gene: TRBV5-4
CDR3aa: CASSLGDSSYNSPLHF

j_gene: TRBJ2-7
v_gene: TRBV27
CDR3aa: CASPPGDRSSYEQYF

j_gene: TRBJ1-1
v_gene: TRBV2
CDR3aa: CASTEDRNTEAFF

j_gene: TRBJ2-7
v_gene: TRBV28
CDR3aa: CASSFGQGNYEQYF

j_gene: TRBJ1-4
v_gene: TRBV6-5
CDR3aa: CASSYGGGTTNEKLFF

j_gene: TRBJ1-5
v_gene: TRBV19
CDR3aa: CASSMVDRHNQPQHF

j_gene: TRBJ2-1
v_gene: TRBV5-1
CDR3aa: CASSFEGSSSEQFF

j_gene: TRBJ1-2
v_gene: TRBV27
CDR3aa: CASGSGYYGYTF

j_gene: TRBJ2-3
v_gene: TRBV10-1
CDR3aa: CASRNSSRGPSTDTQYF

j_gene: TRBJ1-2
v_gene: TRBV28
CDR3aa: CASGDRDGYTF

j_gene: TRBJ1-5
v_gene: TRBV28
CDR3aa: CASTPGTGLSPQHF

j_gene: TRBJ2-6
v_gene: TRBV18
CDR3aa: CASSPPSTGGFTGANVLTF

j_gene: TRBJ2-7
v_gene: TRBV5-6
CDR3aa: CASSSLKQSLYEQYF

j_gene: TRBJ2-2
v_gene: TRBV4-1
CDR3aa: CASSQTGGTGELFF

j_gene: TRBJ2-6
v_gene: TRBV9
CDR3aa: CASTGGRVSGANVLTF

j_gene: TRBJ2-1
v_gene: TRBV27
CDR3aa: CASSKRVDEQFF

j_gene: TRBJ2-3
v_gene: TRBV30
CDR3aa: CAWSVRGGTQYF

j_gene: TRBJ1-1
v_gene: TRBV20-1
CDR3aa: CSARDNRGAFF

j_gene: TRBJ1-1
v_gene: TRBV28
CDR3aa: CASKTAAAEAFF

j_gene: TRBJ2-5
v_gene: TRBV5-1
CDR3aa: CASSLGGTETQYF

j_gene: TRBJ2-1
v_gene: TRBV27
CDR3aa: CASSLFPSGNNEQFF

j_gene: TRBJ2-7
v_gene: TRBV15
CDR3aa: CATRDREPYEQYF

j_gene: TRBJ1-2
v_gene: TRBV7-2
CDR3aa: CASSPDSLYGYTF

j_gene: TRBJ2-7
v_gene: TRBV11-2
CDR3aa: CASSSLRGVGYEQYF

j_gene: TRBJ2-3
v_gene: TRBV5-1
CDR3aa: CASSLGSGRRDTQYF

j_gene: TRBJ2-7
v_gene: TRBV4-3
CDR3aa: CASSHATGTAYEQYF

j_gene: TRBJ1-2
v_gene: TRBV27
CDR3aa: CASSLPGGGYTF

j_gene: TRBJ2-1
v_gene: TRBV18
CDR3aa: CASSPGQGALNEQFF

j_gene: TRBJ2-7
v_gene: TRBV27
CDR3aa: CASSLSGAGPYEQYF

j_gene: TRBJ2-7
v_gene: TRBV11-2
CDR3aa: CASSTTVDYEQYF

j_gene: TRBJ2-3
v_gene: TRBV27
CDR3aa: CASSFSYAASTDTQYF

j_gene: TRBJ2-1
v_gene: TRBV11-3
CDR3aa: CASSLGSLAGGPYNEQFF

j_gene: TRBJ2-1
v_gene: TRBV5-4
CDR3aa: CASSLSGINEQFF

j_gene: TRBJ1-1
v_gene: TRBV28
CDR3aa: CASSSPFGGVNTEAFF

j_gene: TRBJ2-7
v_gene: TRBV2
CDR3aa: CASAVSGSRRGEQYF